A single sample is the source of the 17 T cell receptor beta chains below, sequenced in a study of blood T cell repertoires in COVID-19. The data were produced by immunoSEQ multiplex PCR, yet TCRdb's version contains in-frame clones alone and is incomplete. The data hold some 200,000 clones, with roughly 90% observed a single time. The specimen sequenced was PBMCs or T cells enriched from blood (not recorded which). These receptors all stem from a woman between 45 and 60 years old in a cohort exposed to, infected with or recovered from COVID-19 (not recorded which).

This chain joins TRBV10-2 and TRBJ2-1; TRBD1 matches 12 bases. CDR1 and CDR2 from the germline V gene are WSHSY and SAAADI. Losses at the gene ends were 5 bases for V and 7 bases for J; bases not matched to a gene: 9. The CDR3 extends over 16 amino acids. CDR3 in amino acids: CASSPPGDRGRNEQFF. The CDR3 nucleotides are TGCGCCAGCAGTCCCCCGGGGGACAGGGGGCGGAATGAGCAGTTCTTC.

J is TRBJ1-2 and V is TRBV27; D is ambiguous. The CDR3 is made up of 13 amino acids. Per the germline V gene, CDR1 is MNHEY and CDR2 is SMNVEV (reference sequence). The V end lost 4 bases, the J end lost 7 bases, and 13 bases lay between the germline ends. CDR3 residues: CASSSPAGSGYTF. CDR3 DNA sequence: TGTGCCAGCAGTTCCCCGGCGGGCTCTGGCTACACCTTC.

The chain recombines TRBV30 with TRBJ1-1; D is unresolved. Trimming removed 0 bases from V and 3 bases from J, with 8 bases in between. This CDR3 is built from 13 residues. The germline V gene has CDR1 GTSNPN and CDR2 SVGIG (reference sequence). CDR3 in amino acids: CAWSVVRDTEAFF. CDR3 coding DNA: TGTGCCTGGAGTGTAGTCCGAGACACTGAAGCTTTCTTT.

The rearrangement uses TRBV2 and TRBJ1-6, with 7 nucleotides matching TRBD1. J gave up 10 bases and V 5 bases, and 8 bases lay outside the gene matches. From germline, CDR1 is SNHLY and CDR2 FYNNEI. The CDR3 totals 14 residues. The CDR3 DNA follows: TGTGCCAGCAGTCCTGACAGGGTTCGATCACCCCTCCACTTT. It is translated as CASSPDRVRSPLHF.

The chain combines TRBV28 with TRBJ2-7; D might be TRBD1 (6 bases). V lost 7 bases and J 3 bases, leaving 13 bases between the germline ends. Germline V CDR1 and CDR2: MDHEN, SYDVKM. The CDR3 runs 13 residues. CDR3 coding DNA: TGTGCCAGCACCCCGAAAGGGGGCTACGAGCAGTACTTC. This translates into CASTPKGGYEQYF.

The V gene is TRBV5-4, the J gene TRBJ1-6, with D uncertain. The germline V and J ends were trimmed by 4 bases and 7 bases, with 15 bases remaining between them. The germline CDR1 and CDR2 sequences are SGHNT and YYREEE (reference sequence). This CDR3 is built from 15 residues. The chain's CDR3 is CASSAELLGNSPLHF. In DNA form, the CDR3 reads TGTGCCAGCAGCGCAGAACTCTTGGGCAATTCACCCCTCCACTTT.

V is TRBV28 and J is TRBJ1-6; D unclear. This CDR3 has 12 amino acids. CDR1 and CDR2 (germline): MDHEN, SYDVKM. Trimming removed 2 bases from V and 9 bases from J, with 5 bases in between. CDR3 in amino acids: CASSLRGSPLHF. CDR3 bases: TGTGCCAGCAGTTTAAGAGGTTCACCCCTCCACTTT.

The chain recombines TRBV7-9 with TRBJ1-1, with D unresolved. Germline V gene lookup returns CDR1 SEHNR and CDR2 FQNEAQ (reference sequence). V lost 5 bases and J 1 base, leaving 14 bases between the germline ends. The CDR3 contains 15 residues. The CDR3 DNA reads as TGTGCCAGCAGCGAGGCGGGAAGAGAGAACACTGAAGCTTTCTTT. This gives the protein CASSEAGRENTEAFF. Full variable domain (remainder filled in from reference TRBV7-9 and TRBJ1-1): DTGVSQNPRHKITKRGQNVTFRCDPISEHNRLYWYRQTLGQGPEFLTYFQNEAQLEKSRLLSDRFSAERPKGSFSTLEIQRTEQGDSAMYLCASSEAGRENTEAFFGQGTRLTVV.

The V call is TRBV25-1, the J call TRBJ2-7, with 10 bases aligning to TRBD1. This CDR3 has 14 residues. Germline values: CDR1 MGHDK, CDR2 SYGVNS. With V trimmed by 3 bases and J by 6 bases, 5 bases remained unmatched. In DNA form, the CDR3 reads TGTGCCAGCAGTGACCCGGGACAGGGGAGCGAGCAGTACTTC. Its translation is CASSDPGQGSEQYF.

In the case of this clone: At the DNA level, this CDR3 is encoded by other sequences in the same sample as well. The chain links TRBV7-3 to TRBJ2-5; D perhaps matches TRBD1 (6 bases). With 1 base removed from V and 3 bases from J, the gap between germline ends came to 6 bases. The CDR3 has 13 residues. Germline V lookup: CDR1 SGHTA, CDR2 FQGTGA. The DNA for the CDR3 is TGTGCCAGCAGCTTAAACAGGGAAGAGACCCAGTACTTC. It is translated as CASSLNREETQYF.

The chain couples TRBV4-3 to TRBJ2-3, with D possibly TRBD1 on 6 matching bases. The germline V and J ends were trimmed by 1 base and 4 bases, with 12 bases remaining between them. This CDR3 has 15 amino acids. Germline CDR1 LGHNA, CDR2 YSLEER. As DNA, the CDR3 is TGCGCCAGCAGCCAAGGACAGGTCCAATCAGATACGCAGTATTTT. Translation: CASSQGQVQSDTQYF.

The chain couples TRBV27 to TRBJ2-3; D is ambiguous. The V gene lost 2 bases and the J gene lost 0 bases, with 6 bases spanning the gap. The CDR3 spans 14 residues. CDR1 is MNHEY and CDR2 is SMNVEV in the germline V gene (reference sequence). The CDR3 reads CASSLRPSTDTQYF. The CDR3 nucleotides are TGTGCCAGCAGTTTACGTCCCAGCACAGATACGCAGTATTTT.

This clone is a singleton in its sample. The V call is TRBV5-1, the J call TRBJ1-5, with D possibly being TRBD1 (5 bases). Germline CDR1 reads SGHRS; CDR2 reads YFSETQ. The CDR3 length is 14 residues. The germline V and J ends were trimmed by 1 base and 2 bases, with 7 bases remaining between them. The CDR3 protein is CASSLKGGNQPQHF. The CDR3 bases are TGCGCCAGCAGCTTGAAAGGGGGCAATCAGCCCCAGCATTTT.

The CDR3 region is CASSVSGGALYEQYF. Written as DNA, the CDR3 is TGTGCCAGCAGCGTTAGCGGGGGGGCCTTATACGAGCAGTACTTC. The chain employs TRBV9 and TRBJ2-7; 11 bases line up with TRBD2. The CDR3 runs 15 residues. In germline, CDR1 is SGDLS, CDR2 YYNGEE. V lost 2 bases to trimming and J lost 4 bases; unmatched junction nucleotides: 5.

The V gene is TRBV5-1, the J gene TRBJ2-3; 11 bases are shared with TRBD2. Trimming cost V 2 bases and J 0 bases; bases outside gene matches: 2. In germline, CDR1 is SGHRS, CDR2 YFSETQ. CDR3 length equals 16 residues. The CDR3 nucleotides are TGCGCCAGCAGCTTTACTAGCGGGGGAAGCACAGATACGCAGTATTTT. This encodes CASSFTSGGSTDTQYF.

The V call is TRBV4-2, the J call TRBJ1-1; perhaps TRBD1 as D (5 bases). Between the trimmed V and J ends, which lost 0 bases and 2 bases, there was a span of 16 bases. CDR3 size: 17 residues. Germline-derived CDR1 and CDR2 are LGHNA and YNFKEQ. The CDR3 region has the DNA TGTGCCAGCAGCCAAGAAGGGGCAGTATTGGGAAACACTGAAGCTTTCTTT. As protein: CASSQEGAVLGNTEAFF.

This chain links TRBV19 with TRBJ2-7, with 9 positions matching TRBD1. The germline gives CDR1 LNHDA, CDR2 SQIVND (reference sequence). The length of the CDR3 is 17 residues. The V gene end was trimmed by 3 bases and the J gene end by 5 bases; junction bases not matched to a gene: 14. CDR3 sequence reads: CASSMRTGAPIPDEQYF. The CDR3 DNA reads TGTGCCAGTAGTATGAGGACAGGGGCCCCCATTCCTGACGAGCAGTACTTC.